The next 28 T cell receptor beta chains were all read from a single sample in a study of T-cell reconstitution after alpha-beta-depleted transplantation in children. Construction of the TCRbeta library involved unique molecular identifiers. TCRdb re-called the PCR reads through MiXCR, storing one row per CDR3 protein. The data show about 830,000 distinct CDR3 sequences, with 15% to 20% seen just once and approximately 5% held by the top ten. Sequenced material: PBMCs, mostly from graft donor cells, taken 360 days after TCRalphabeta/CD19-depleted stem cell transplant. Receptors originate from a male patient younger than 18 who had a stem cell transplant for acute lymphoblastic leukemia, so the T cells may come from the graft donor.

This clonotype was counted only a few times. This rearrangement joins TRBV11-3 to TRBJ2-1; 11 bases map to TRBD2. The junction had 8 bases not matched to a gene; V was cut back by 5 bases and J by 8 bases. This CDR3 is built from 15 residues. The germline V gene encodes CDR1 SGHNT and CDR2 YENEEA. CDR3 nucleotide sequence: TGTGCCAGCAGCCCCGTAGTAGCGGGAGGGCATGAGCAGTTCTTC. This translates into CASSPVVAGGHEQFF.

Note on this clonotype: A read error may explain this, as a much larger clone is one base away. This chain connects TRBV4-1 to TRBJ2-7; 9 bases fit TRBD2. The CDR3 sequence is 14 residues long. Germline CDR1 and CDR2: MGHRA and YSYEKL. This CDR3 is CASSQGFWLAGLNF. The DNA of the CDR3 is TGCGCCAGCAGCCAAGGGTTTTGGCTAGCGGGATTGAACTTC.

This clonotype was observed once. The chain links TRBV27 to TRBJ2-7; 14 bases match TRBD2. Per the germline V gene, CDR1 is MNHEY and CDR2 is SMNVEV (reference sequence). The CDR3 runs 15 residues. V was pared by 6 bases and J by 5 bases, with 6 bases of the junction left unmatched. CDR3 sequence (DNA): TGTGCCAGCAGACCGGGACTAGCGGGAGACGACGAGCAGTACTTC. It translates to CASRPGLAGDDEQYF.

The rearrangement uses TRBV6-1 and TRBJ2-2; D is perhaps TRBD2 (5 bases). The CDR3 has 16 residues. Trimming pared 5 bases from V and 5 bases from J, leaving 18 bases between. CDR1 is MNHNS and CDR2 is SASEGT in the germline V gene. CDR3 nucleotide sequence: TGTGCCAGCAGTCCGCCCTACCTACTAGTTACCGGGGAGCTGTTTTTT. Its protein is CASSPPYLLVTGELFF.

The V and J genes are TRBV20-1 and TRBJ2-1; D gene uncertain. V was pared by 1 base and J by 8 bases, with 6 bases between. The CDR3 covers 11 residues. Looked up from germline, CDR1 is DFQATT and CDR2 is SNEGSKA (reference sequence). CDR3 loop: CSARGNHEQFF. CDR3 nucleotide sequence: TGCAGTGCTAGAGGTAACCATGAGCAGTTCTTC.

In its sample, this clonotype was seen a few times. The chain employs TRBV20-1 and TRBJ1-1; D ambiguous. Trimming took off 4 bases at V and 0 bases at J, with 15 bases between the two ends. Germline CDR1 reads DFQATT; CDR2 reads SNEGSKA (reference sequence). The CDR3 totals 15 residues. DNA for the CDR3: TGCAGTGCTAAGTGGCCCGGTTCCATGAACACTGAAGCTTTCTTT. Its protein is CSAKWPGSMNTEAFF.

The rearrangement uses TRBV20-1 and TRBJ2-5, with 10 bases aligning to TRBD2. CDR3 length: 14 amino acids. Per the germline V gene, CDR1 is DFQATT and CDR2 is SNEGSKA (reference sequence). Trimming took 3 bases from V and 4 from J; bases not matched to a gene: 5. In nucleotides, the CDR3 is TGCAGTGCTAGTCTGACTAGCGGGCCAGAGACCCAGTACTTC. As protein: CSASLTSGPETQYF.

V usage is TRBV18 and J usage is TRBJ1-1, with 9 positions matching TRBD1. Germline V CDR1 and CDR2: KGHSH, LQKENI. CDR3 length: 15 amino acids. The trim removed 3 bases at V and 6 bases at J, leaving 8 bases unmatched. DNA of the CDR3: TGTGCCAGCTCACCGGGACAGGGTCTGATCCCTGAAGCTTTCTTT. Residues: CASSPGQGLIPEAFF.

This clonotype was seen a handful of times. The V and J genes are TRBV10-3 and TRBJ2-7; 7 positions match TRBD2. V lost 4 bases and J lost 7; bases outside the gene matches: 13. Germline CDR1 is ENHRY and CDR2 is SYGVKD. The CDR3 contains 15 residues. CDR3 nucleotide sequence: TGTGCCATCAGTGCTGAGGGACTACCGTCAGCAGAGCAGTACTTC. Translating gives CAISAEGLPSAEQYF.

The V call is TRBV14, the J call TRBJ2-4, with TRBD2 as a possible D gene (5 bases). V was clipped by 4 bases and J by 2 bases, with 15 bases between them. The CDR3 totals 16 residues. Germline V lookup: CDR1 SGHDN, CDR2 FVKESK. The CDR3 coding sequence is TGTGCCAGCAGCCGAAGAACCCCGGGGTCCAAAAACATTCAGTACTTC. Residues: CASSRRTPGSKNIQYF. The entire variable domain, with the rest obtained from reference TRBV14 and TRBJ2-4, is as follows: EAGVTQFPSHSVIEKGQTVTLRCDPISGHDNLYWYRRVMGKEIKFLLHFVKESKQDESGMPNNRFLAERTGGTYSTLKVQPAELEDSGVYFCASSRRTPGSKNIQYFGAGTRLSVL.

This clonotype was seen only a few times. This chain links TRBV11-2 with TRBJ2-1; 11 bases agree with TRBD2. The CDR3 consists of 18 residues. The J segment lost 2 bases and the V segment lost 1 base, leaving 7 bases of the junction unmatched. Germline loops: CDR1 SGHAT, CDR2 FQNNGV. In DNA, the CDR3 is TGTGCCAGCAGCTTAGTCCCTTTACTAGCGGGAGCCTACAATGAGCAGTTCTTC. Its protein is CASSLVPLLAGAYNEQFF.

The V and J genes are TRBV25-1 and TRBJ2-2, with a tentative D call TRBD1 (5 bases). CDR3 length: 15 amino acids. Trimming shortened V by 4 bases and J by 1 base, and 10 bases separated the two germline ends. CDR1 MGHDK and CDR2 SYGVNS come from the germline V gene. As DNA, the CDR3 is TGTGCCAGCAGTGGGGGCCATTGGAACACCGGGGAGCTGTTTTTT. It specifies CASSGGHWNTGELFF.

The chain recombines TRBV5-1 with TRBJ2-2; possibly TRBD2 for D (5 bases). The CDR3 extends over 14 amino acids. Trimming shortened V by 10 bases and J by 6 bases, and 19 bases separated the two germline ends. Germline CDR1 reads SGHRS; CDR2 reads YFSETQ. CDR3 sequence (DNA): TGCGCCGGGCGTAAAGGACTCCCACCCGGGGAGCTGTTTTTT. This translates into CAGRKGLPPGELFF.

This clonotype was counted at least ten times. The V call is TRBV27, the J call TRBJ2-1; 11 bases agree with TRBD2. Germline values: CDR1 MNHEY, CDR2 SMNVEV (reference sequence). V dropped 5 bases and J dropped 2; count of bases not matched to a gene: 2. CDR3 length: 15 residues. CDR3 sequence reads: CASSPSGRTYNEQFF. CDR3 sequence (DNA): TGTGCCAGCAGTCCTAGCGGGAGGACCTACAATGAGCAGTTCTTC.

This clonotype has just a few counts. The chain uses TRBV5-6 and TRBJ2-7; maybe TRBD2 (6 bases). Trimming took off 4 bases at V and 4 bases at J, with 18 bases between the two ends. From germline, CDR1 is SGHDT and CDR2 YYEEEE. This CDR3 spans 15 amino acids. The CDR3 DNA is TGTGCCAGCAGCCGGGACTCCCCTATAAGATACGAGCAGTACTTC. Amino acid sequence: CASSRDSPIRYEQYF.

The table lists this clonotype with a few counts. The chain recombines TRBV10-3 with TRBJ1-2; 9 bases are shared with TRBD1. V trimming: 6 bases; J trimming: 2 bases; junction bases outside the gene matches: 1. CDR1 and CDR2 (germline): ENHRY, SYGVKD. The CDR3 loop spans 13 amino acids. CDR3 coding DNA: TGTGCCATCAGGGGACAGGGAAACTATGGCTACACCTTC. This encodes CAIRGQGNYGYTF.

In this sample, this clonotype turned up many times. The chain couples TRBV7-3 to TRBJ2-1, with 9 bases matching TRBD2. The CDR3 covers 16 residues. The V gene end was trimmed by 6 bases and the J gene end by 4 bases; junction bases not matched to a gene: 10. Germline V gene lookup returns CDR1 SGHTA and CDR2 FQGTGA. CDR3 protein: CASRRRSGRTYNEQFF. As DNA, the CDR3 is TGTGCCAGCAGGCGACGAAGCGGGAGGACTTACAATGAGCAGTTCTTC.

There are many counts of this clonotype. This chain links TRBV12-3 or TRBV12-4 with TRBJ2-5; D is unresolved. The CDR3 is 13 amino acids. V was pared by 3 bases and J by 5 bases, with 10 bases between. The CDR3 loop is CASSFSGWETQYF. The CDR3 coding sequence is TGTGCCAGCAGTTTTTCGGGTTGGGAGACCCAGTACTTC.

This clonotype was seen more than once but under ten times. The chain combines TRBV2 with TRBJ2-4, with a tentative D call TRBD2 (5 bases). V shed 2 bases and J shed 2 bases, with 13 bases lying between them. CDR1 is SNHLY, CDR2 FYNNEI, per germline. CDR3 length: 16 residues. The CDR3 loop is CASSENRGGPKNIQYF. As DNA, the CDR3 is TGTGCCAGCAGTGAAAATAGAGGCGGGCCCAAAAACATTCAGTACTTC.

In its sample, this clonotype was seen a few times. The J gene is TRBJ2-7, the V gene TRBV13, with D hard to call. V was pared by 5 bases and J by 2 bases, with 16 bases between. This CDR3 has 15 residues. CDR1 and CDR2 from the germline V gene are PRHDT and FYEKMQ (reference sequence). The CDR3 region has the DNA TGTGCCAGCAGCCCTCATGACAAATATACCTACGAGCAGTACTTC. Translating gives CASSPHDKYTYEQYF.

The chain combines TRBV7-9 with TRBJ1-5, with TRBD1 identical over 7 bases. The J call may be in error: the DNA end matches TRBJ2-3 better. The CDR3 runs to 15 residues. Per germline, CDR1 SEHNR and CDR2 FQNEAQ (reference sequence). The CDR3 sequence is CASGQVGDGNQPQYF. In DNA form, the CDR3 reads TGTGCCAGCGGACAGGTGGGGGATGGCAATCAGCCCCAGTATTTT.

This rearrangement joins TRBV18 to TRBJ2-7; D perhaps matches TRBD1 (5 bases). The CDR3 totals 13 residues. Germline CDR1 and CDR2: KGHSH and LQKENI. V was shortened by 6 bases and J by 7 bases, with 16 bases between the two germline ends. CDR3 sequence reads: CASSQKTREEQYF. CDR3 DNA: TGTGCCAGCTCCCAAAAAACCAGGGAAGAGCAGTACTTC.

This clonotype was seen more than once but under ten times. This chain links TRBV11-3 with TRBJ2-1; possibly TRBD2 for D (6 bases). V shed 0 bases and J shed 4 bases, with 10 bases lying between them. This CDR3 spans 15 amino acids. Germline lookup yields CDR1 SGHNT and CDR2 YENEEA. The CDR3 reads CASSLDAGTYNEQFF. The DNA of the CDR3 is TGTGCCAGCAGCTTAGATGCGGGAACGTACAATGAGCAGTTCTTC.

The chain has TRBV12-3 or TRBV12-4 and TRBJ2-1; tentative D call: TRBD2 (6 bases). This CDR3 is 15 amino acids long. Deletions cut 4 bases from V and 7 bases from J, with 17 bases between. CDR3 coding DNA: TGTGCCAGCAGTTCCTTTATCGGGAGAGCTAATGAGCAGTTCTTC. As protein: CASSSFIGRANEQFF.

The rearrangement links TRBV4-1 to TRBJ2-1; 9 bases are shared with TRBD2. The length of the CDR3 is 15 residues. Germline trimming cut 1 base from V and 8 bases from J; bases unmatched to any gene: 6. Germline V gene data show CDR1 as MGHRA and CDR2 as YSYEKL. CDR3 loop: CASSQAGTSSDEQFF. The CDR3 region has the DNA TGCGCCAGCAGCCAAGCAGGGACTAGCTCCGATGAGCAGTTCTTC.

The chain uses TRBV12-3 or TRBV12-4 and TRBJ2-2; maybe TRBD2 (5 bases). V was trimmed by 6 bases and J by 6 bases, leaving 11 bases between them. The CDR3 is 13 residues long. The CDR3 sequence: CASRYTSSGELFF. The CDR3 nucleotides read TGTGCCAGCAGGTACACTAGTTCCGGGGAGCTGTTTTTT.

The chain joins TRBV12-3 or TRBV12-4 to TRBJ2-5, with no clear D. Trimming took off 4 bases at V and 2 bases at J, with 17 bases between the two ends. This CDR3 has 16 residues. This chain's CDR3 is CASSSVYGVHQETQYF. The CDR3, as DNA: TGTGCCAGCAGTTCCGTTTACGGAGTCCATCAAGAGACCCAGTACTTC.

The rearrangement links TRBV4-2 to TRBJ1-1, with TRBD1 as a possible D gene (5 bases). Trimming removed 1 base at V and 3 bases at J, with 9 bases between. The CDR3 contains 14 residues. From germline, CDR1 is LGHNA and CDR2 YNFKEQ. The chain's CDR3 is CASSQVQGYTEAFF. DNA for the CDR3: TGTGCCAGCAGCCAAGTTCAGGGATACACTGAAGCTTTCTTT.